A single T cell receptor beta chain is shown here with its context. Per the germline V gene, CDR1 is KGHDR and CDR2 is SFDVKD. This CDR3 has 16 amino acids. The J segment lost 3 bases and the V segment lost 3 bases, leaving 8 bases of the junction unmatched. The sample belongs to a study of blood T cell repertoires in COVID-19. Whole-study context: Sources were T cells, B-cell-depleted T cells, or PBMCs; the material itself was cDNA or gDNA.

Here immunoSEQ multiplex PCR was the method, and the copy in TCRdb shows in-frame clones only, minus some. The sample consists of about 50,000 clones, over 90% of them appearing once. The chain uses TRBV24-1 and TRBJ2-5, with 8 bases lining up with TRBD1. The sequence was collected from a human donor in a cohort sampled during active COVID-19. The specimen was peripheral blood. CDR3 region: CATSDVGQGMEETQYF. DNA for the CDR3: TGTGCCACCAGTGATGTTGGACAGGGAATGGAAGAGACCCAGTACTTC.